The present entry profiles one TCR beta chain with its context. The source of the sample is a study of blood T cell repertoires in COVID-19. Whole-study context: Sites across the United States, Italy and Spain contributed samples from acute and convalescent COVID-19. Sources were T cells, B-cell-depleted T cells, or PBMCs; the material itself was cDNA or gDNA.

Germline CDR1 reads MDHEN; CDR2 reads SYDVKM. V was shortened by 3 bases and J by 2 bases, with 11 bases between the two germline ends. The CDR3 has 15 residues. Authors' methods: Reference gene primer amplification yielded estimated nucleated cell counts. Clones were read by immunoSEQ multiplex PCR, and TCRdb kept only the in-frame ones, dropping some. V and J calls and clone size are as listed in that table; D and trimming were resolved from the DNA. The table records 150,000 to 200,000 clones, 86% of them present only once. The chain is built from TRBV28 and TRBJ1-3, with D unresolved. The source of this sequence is a man aged 70 or older with acute or convalescent COVID-19. The sequenced sample consisted of peripheral blood. In DNA, the CDR3 is TGTGCCAGCAGTTTGCGGGGATTAACTGGAAACACCATATATTTT. This gives the protein CASSLRGLTGNTIYF.